This TCR beta chain was identified during a study of T cells after posttransplantation cyclophosphamide listed by TCRdb under 2016. About the study as a whole: Using TRB sequencing, the study followed how the T cell repertoire reconstituted after myeloablative bone marrow transplantation in which posttransplantation cyclophosphamide served as GVHD prophylaxis. Because TRA and TRB clonality correlated tightly in 10 or so samples, later TCR analyses were limited to TRB. Up to roughly 3 additional blood samples from 2 to 5.2 years after transplant were also TRB-sequenced in 3 patients, as was pretransplant blood from several patients. Blood from all 35 or so PTCy patients with 1-year posttransplant specimens was subjected to TRB sequencing. Samples from a few dozen PTCy-treated patients, along with samples from around 16 of their related bone marrow donors, underwent antigen receptor sequencing. Public TRB sequences were compared against a database of over 3,000 sequences linked to responses to pathogens, tumor antigens, self-antigens and alloantigens.

This sample's treatment or condition label indicates: high-dose cyclophosphamide on days +3 and +4 as single-agent GVHD prophylaxis. For conditioning, the PTCy patients got busulfan and fludarabine, then a related or unrelated marrow graft, followed by cyclophosphamide on days +3 and +4. The PTCy-treated patients were drawn from a prospective, multi-institutional clinical trial. Peripheral blood and bone marrow mononuclear cells were isolated by Ficoll-Hypaque density centrifugation and were cryopreserved. CD4+ and CD8+ T cells, including naive and memory subsets, were sorted by FACS on a FACSAria II. For this clone: Its antigen remains unidentified. There are no base qualities to consult, and no much larger clone falls within one base.

Ends trimmed: V by 4 bases, J by 2 bases; bases unmatched to a gene: 5. CDR1 and CDR2 are drawn from the germline V gene: SGHTA, FQGTGA. From the cysteine through the phenylalanine, the CDR3 covers 15 amino acids. Of all the DNA, just the CDR3 is kept, 45 bases in frame from base 1. Study-level results and caveats: Across the approximately 42 patients, TRB clonality was highly associated with recipient CMV seropositivity and CMV reactivation, and diversity with PTCy was similar to that in the CNI/methotrexate controls. The TRB repertoires of T cells infiltrating skin or GI tract showed only limited overlap with the TRB repertoires of T cells in blood. Donor-recipient similarity was low at 1-2 months but increased during the first year, and donor CD8+ memory clones often dominated later blood repertoires.

TRB sequencing used genomic DNA with the immunoSEQ assay at survey resolution or the hsTCRB kit. The original pipeline was this. The immunoSEQ software handled initial read processing, and the LymphoSeq R package was used for repertoire analyses. For each TRB dataset, clonality was calculated as 1 minus normalized Shannon entropy, and the Gini coefficient was computed as well. To infer phenotypes in unsorted samples, TRB sequences from sorted subsets of the recipient or donor were mapped onto unsorted samples from the same recipient. The table comes from immuneACCESS by way of TCRdb, which keeps in-frame sequences with V and J called. Part of the clones is missing from these tables; in studies checked, under half for an unresolved V gene and the rest for unknown reasons. V and J calls and clone size are given by that table; D and trimming were obtained from the DNA. In this sample the table shows 16,000 or so clones, about 91% of which occur a single time. The top ten clonotypes cover around 0.53% of the sample.

The sequence joins TRBV7-3 to TRBJ2-7; 10 bases in between match TRBD1. The receptor's source is a male patient between 60 and 69 years old who received an allogeneic stem cell transplant from a related donor and was CMV-positive. A transplant means some T cells may be of graft donor rather than patient origin. The sequencing used CD4+ T cells sorted from blood, collected after allogeneic stem cell transplant with posttransplant cyclophosphamide. For the CDR3, the sequence is CASSSETGGPYEQYF. The DNA reads as follows: TGTGCCAGCAGCTCCGAGACAGGGGGCCCCTACGAGCAGTACTTC. Outside the CDR3, residues come from the reference TRBV7-3 and TRBJ2-7 proteins, so the full variable domain is: GAGVSQTPSNKVTEKGKYVELRCDPISGHTALYWYRQSLGQGPEFLIYFQGTGAADDSGLPNDRFFAVRPEGSVSTLKIQRTERGDSAVYLCASSSETGGPYEQYFGPGTRLTVT.